A single sample is the source of the 27 T cell receptor beta chains below, sequenced in a study of response to subunit inactivated influenza vaccine. TCRdb independently ran MiXCR on the RT-PCR reads; one entry per CDR3 protein. The sample has more than 600,000 distinct CDR3 sequences; around a sixth are singletons. The sample in question was PBMCs from blood, obtained approximately 5 days after vaccination. The receptor set was obtained from a man aged 45-60 years who received an inactivated influenza vaccine.

V is TRBV9 and J is TRBJ2-7; 9 nucleotides line up with TRBD2. From germline, CDR1 is SGDLS and CDR2 YYNGEE. The CDR3 spans 15 residues. The J segment lost 5 bases and the V segment lost 0 bases, leaving 6 bases of the junction unmatched. The CDR3 spells CASSVGAGGPHEQYF. The CDR3 DNA is TGTGCCAGCAGCGTAGGTGCGGGAGGGCCCCACGAGCAGTACTTC.

The CDR3 DNA sequence: TGCAGTGCTCCCCTGGGACTAGCGGGGGGCACAGATACGCAGTATTTT. Translating gives CSAPLGLAGGTDTQYF. The V gene is TRBV20-1, the J gene TRBJ2-3; 14 bases agree with TRBD2. Germline V CDR1 and CDR2: DFQATT, SNEGSKA (reference sequence). The CDR3 consists of 16 residues. Unmatched junction bases numbered 5, after V lost 5 bases and J lost 1 base.

This clonotype was counted only a few times. V gene TRBV2 combines with J gene TRBJ2-3; D gene ambiguous. Germline-derived CDR1 and CDR2 are SNHLY and FYNNEI. The V end was cut by 7 bases, the J end by 0 bases, with 8 bases between. The CDR3 sequence is 13 residues long. This chain's CDR3 is CASKGFSTDTQYF. The CDR3 region has the DNA TGTGCCAGCAAGGGCTTTAGCACAGATACGCAGTATTTT.

V and J are TRBV24-1 and TRBJ2-5, with a tentative D call TRBD2 (5 bases). V lost 3 bases and J lost 8, with 24 bases in between. This CDR3 contains 17 residues. Germline V gene lookup returns CDR1 KGHDR and CDR2 SFDVKD. Here the CDR3 DNA reads TGTGCCACCAGTGATCCAAAACCTGGGAGCGGCCTTGAAACCCAGTACTTC. Translation gives CATSDPKPGSGLETQYF.

This clonotype came up a few times. The gene calls are TRBV12-3 or TRBV12-4 and TRBJ2-1, with 14 bases that match TRBD2. The CDR3 has 18 amino acids. V was clipped by 6 bases and J by 1 base; unmatched bases: 8. The CDR3 region has the DNA TGTGCCAGCAGCTCGGGACTAGCGGGAGTGGGTTCCTACAATGAGCAGTTCTTC. It translates to CASSSGLAGVGSYNEQFF.

The chain recombines TRBV24-1 with TRBJ2-2; D ambiguous. V was clipped by 5 bases and J by 1 base, with 13 bases between them. This CDR3 has 16 residues. The germline V gene encodes CDR1 KGHDR and CDR2 SFDVKD. As DNA, the CDR3 is TGTGCCACCAGTGCCGAAGGCTCCCGGAACACCGGGGAGCTGTTTTTT. The encoded protein is CATSAEGSRNTGELFF.

The table lists this clonotype with many counts. The chain carries TRBV2 and TRBJ2-3; TRBD2 matches 10 bases. CDR1 is SNHLY, CDR2 FYNNEI, per germline. The J segment lost 1 base and the V segment lost 5 bases, leaving 6 bases of the junction unmatched. The CDR3 runs to 16 residues. CDR3 sequence (DNA): TGTGCCAGCAGTTTAATACTAGCGGGACGCACAGATACGCAGTATTTT. Amino acid sequence: CASSLILAGRTDTQYF.

This clonotype appeared a few times. The chain uses TRBV5-1 and TRBJ2-7; D may be TRBD1 (5 bases). Germline lookup yields CDR1 SGHRS and CDR2 YFSETQ. The length of the CDR3 is 14 residues. V lost 1 base to trimming and J lost 2 bases, with 10 bases between them. The CDR3, as DNA: TGCGCCAGCAGCTTGACAGGTAATCCCTACGAGCAGTACTTC. Encoded protein: CASSLTGNPYEQYF. The full variable domain, completed using reference TRBV5-1 and TRBJ2-7, is KAGVTQTPRYLIKTRGQQVTLSCSPISGHRSVSWYQQTPGQGLQFLFEYFSETQRNKGNFPGRFSGRQFSNSRSEMNVSTLELGDSALYLCASSLTGNPYEQYFGPGTRLTVT.

This clonotype was seen a few times. In DNA form, the CDR3 reads TGTGCCAGCAGCCAAGAGGGGATCGAGGGCTACACCTTC. It codes for CASSQEGIEGYTF. The chain uses TRBV4-2 and TRBJ1-2; D remains unclear. Germline V gene data show CDR1 as LGHNA and CDR2 as YNFKEQ. Trimming pared 0 bases from V and 8 bases from J, leaving 10 bases between. This CDR3 has 13 amino acids.

This clonotype has only a few counts. The V call is TRBV6-1, the J call TRBJ2-7, with 8 bases lining up with TRBD1. V shed 5 bases and J 2 bases; nucleotides not matched to a gene: 8. The CDR3 loop spans 15 amino acids. Germline V gene lookup returns CDR1 MNHNS and CDR2 SASEGT. The CDR3 region has the DNA TGTGCCAGCAGTAAAGGACAGGGCGTCCCCTACGAGCAGTACTTC. Translated: CASSKGQGVPYEQYF.

This clonotype was seen a few times. This sequence joins TRBV4-3 and TRBJ2-3, with D possibly being TRBD1 (6 bases). The length of the CDR3 is 14 residues. Germline values: CDR1 LGHNA, CDR2 YSLEER. The V end lost 0 bases, the J end lost 4 bases, and 8 bases lay between the germline ends. The CDR3 DNA reads TGCGCCAGCAGCCAAGAGGGGGCTGCAGATACGCAGTATTTT. As protein: CASSQEGAADTQYF.

The J gene is TRBJ2-1, the V gene TRBV28; 8 positions match TRBD2. The V gene's germline CDR1 is MDHEN and CDR2 SYDVKM. This CDR3 is 16 amino acids long. The trim removed 5 bases at V and 4 bases at J, leaving 10 bases unmatched. The CDR3 region has the DNA TGTGCCAGCAGTGGTCTCCTAGCGGGTAGTTACAATGAGCAGTTCTTC. Residues: CASSGLLAGSYNEQFF.

The DNA for the CDR3 is TGCGCCAGCAGCCCAGGAGACACAGCCTACGAGCAGTACTTC. Its protein product is CASSPGDTAYEQYF. The chain couples TRBV5-1 to TRBJ2-7; D not certain. The CDR3 is 14 residues long. The germline gives CDR1 SGHRS, CDR2 YFSETQ. Trimming shortened V by 4 bases and J by 2 bases, and 13 bases separated the two germline ends.

The chain is built from TRBV6-1 and TRBJ2-6; D not resolved. V shed 8 bases and J shed 1 base, with 6 bases lying between them. This CDR3 is 13 amino acids long. CDR1 is MNHNS, CDR2 SASEGT, per germline. The CDR3 DNA reads TGTGCCAGCCTACTATCTGGGGCCAACGTCCTGACTTTC. The encoded protein is CASLLSGANVLTF.

The chain has TRBV5-4 and TRBJ2-5, with 7 positions matching TRBD2. The length of the CDR3 is 15 residues. CDR1 and CDR2 from the germline V gene are SGHNT and YYREEE (reference sequence). The V gene end was trimmed by 4 bases and the J gene end by 2 bases; junction bases not matched to a gene: 8. CDR3: CASSGQAGPQETQYF. The CDR3 coding sequence is TGTGCCAGCAGCGGACAAGCGGGGCCACAAGAGACCCAGTACTTC.

This sequence joins TRBV20-1 and TRBJ2-5; TRBD1 matches at 7 bases. This CDR3 contains 13 residues. V dropped 6 bases and J dropped 5; count of bases not matched to a gene: 9. Germline loops: CDR1 DFQATT, CDR2 SNEGSKA (reference sequence). CDR3 loop: CSAPRPGQETQYF. CDR3 DNA sequence: TGCAGTGCCCCAAGACCGGGACAGGAGACCCAGTACTTC.

This clonotype has a handful of counts. CDR3 nucleotide sequence: TGTGCCAGCAGCCGAAACTTGGGGGCCGGCGGGAACACTGAAGCTTTCTTT. This gives the protein CASSRNLGAGGNTEAFF. The V and J genes are TRBV12-3 or TRBV12-4 and TRBJ1-1; TRBD1 is a possible D gene (6 bases). The CDR3 is 17 residues long. V lost 6 bases and J lost 1, with 21 bases in between.

This clonotype has more than one count but fewer than ten. This rearrangement joins TRBV7-2 to TRBJ1-3, with D unclear. V shed 3 bases and J shed 2 bases, with 11 bases lying between them. The CDR3 loop spans 15 amino acids. CDR1 and CDR2 from the germline V gene are SGHTA and FQGNSA. The DNA of the CDR3 is TGTGCCAGCAGCTTGTCCTGGAGCACTGGAAACACCATATATTTT. It specifies CASSLSWSTGNTIYF.

This clonotype is judged large. CDR3 residues: CSVAEHREQYF. The CDR3 DNA follows: TGCAGCGTAGCAGAACACCGCGAGCAGTACTTC. This chain uses TRBV29-1 with TRBJ2-7; unclear D gene. Germline CDR1 is SQVTM and CDR2 is ANQGSEA. There are 11 residues in the CDR3. Trimming pared 6 bases from V and 6 bases from J, leaving 12 bases between.

The chain is built from TRBV20-1 and TRBJ1-2, with TRBD1 matching 8 bases. The germline gives CDR1 DFQATT, CDR2 SNEGSKA (reference sequence). J was trimmed by 5 bases and V by 5 bases; bases with no gene match: 4. The CDR3 runs to 12 residues. CDR3 nucleotide sequence: TGCAGTGCTTGGACAGGGAGATATGGCTACACCTTC. This codes for CSAWTGRYGYTF.

In DNA, the CDR3 is TGCGCCAGCAGCCCGGGGGCAAATTCCTACGAGCAGTACTTC. It codes for CASSPGANSYEQYF. The chain combines TRBV5-1 with TRBJ2-7, with D possibly being TRBD1 or TRBD2 (6 bases each). The V gene lost 4 bases and the J gene lost 1 base, with 12 bases spanning the gap. This CDR3 comprises 14 residues. Germline V gene lookup returns CDR1 SGHRS and CDR2 YFSETQ.

This clonotype occurred a few times. CDR3 bases: TGCAGCGTTGGGGGGCCCTCTGCGAGATCGGATACGCAGTATTTT. This translates into CSVGGPSARSDTQYF. J is TRBJ2-3 and V is TRBV29-1; a possible D gene is TRBD1 (6 bases). Trimming left V 4 bases short and J 6 bases short, with 20 bases between. CDR3 size: 15 residues. The germline gives CDR1 SQVTM, CDR2 ANQGSEA.

The table lists this clonotype with a few counts. The chain carries TRBV12-3 or TRBV12-4 and TRBJ1-3; D gene uncertain. The CDR3 runs to 14 residues. Trimming took off 4 bases at V and 4 bases at J, with 11 bases between the two ends. CDR3 amino acids: CASSWTVEGNTIYF. In DNA form, the CDR3 reads TGTGCCAGCAGTTGGACCGTGGAAGGAAACACCATATATTTT.

This clonotype has only a few counts. A much larger clone lies a single base off, so this may be a read error. The V and J genes are TRBV5-6 and TRBJ2-3; 7 bases align to TRBD1. Trimming took 4 bases from V and 2 from J; bases not matched to a gene: 4. Germline CDR1 is SGHDT and CDR2 is YYEEEE. The length of the CDR3 is 14 residues. CDR3 nucleotides: TGTGCCAGCAGCCTCGGGACAGCCACAGATACGCAGTATTTT. This codes for CASSLGTATDTQYF.

Of note for this clonotype: At one end, the junction sequence differs from germline, possibly due to a read error. The V call is TRBV5-1, the J call TRBJ2-5; the D gene is possibly TRBD1 (5 bases). This CDR3 spans 12 amino acids. The germline V gene encodes CDR1 SGHRS and CDR2 YFSETQ. The CDR3 sequence is CASSSNRETQYF. CDR3 coding DNA: TGTGCCAGCAGCTCGAACAGGGAGACCCAGTACTTC.

V and J are TRBV5-1 and TRBJ1-4; 9 bases match TRBD1. The CDR3 is made up of 14 amino acids. The ends lost 0 bases at V and 8 bases at J; junction bases unmatched: 2. Germline V CDR1 and CDR2: SGHRS, YFSETQ. The CDR3: CASSLGGQGEKLFF. Written as DNA, the CDR3 is TGCGCCAGCAGCTTGGGGGGACAGGGCGAAAAACTGTTTTTT.

This clonotype was seen only a few times. The chain carries TRBV11-2 and TRBJ2-1, with 13 bases fitting TRBD2. V was clipped by 1 base and J by 3 bases; unmatched bases: 6. CDR1 is SGHAT, CDR2 FQNNGV, per germline. CDR3 length: 18 residues. CDR3 sequence (DNA): TGTGCCAGCAGCTTAGTTTCCGGACTAGCGGGGGTCTACAATGAGCAGTTCTTC. Translating gives CASSLVSGLAGVYNEQFF.